This note documents a single T cell receptor beta chain sequence. The data derive from a study of CD8 T cells in Susac syndrome. After removal of 7 bases from V and 2 bases from J, the junction contained 5 bases not matched to a gene. CDR3 length equals 14 residues. In germline, CDR1 is MNHNY, CDR2 SVGAGI (reference sequence). Random hexamers were used to reverse transcribe about 0.45 to 1 ug of RNA. TCR beta CDR3 was amplified by immunoSEQ multiplex PCR. This amplification extended across 54 Vbeta and 13 Jbeta segments. TCRdb redid the calling of the immunoSEQ multiplex PCR reads with MiXCR, one entry per CDR3 protein. The sample records around 45,000 distinct CDR3 sequences, over 85% being singletons. Matched for age and sex, the controls were healthy donors.

The clonotype originates from a human donor in good health. Sequencing used CD8+ T cells from PBMCs. The J gene is TRBJ2-7, the V gene TRBV6-6; 10 bases line up with TRBD1. The CDR3 here is CASNGQGEAYEQYF. In DNA, the CDR3 is TGTGCCAGCAACGGACAGGGGGAGGCCTACGAGCAGTACTTC.